This T cell receptor beta chain derives from a study of blood T cell repertoires in COVID-19. Overall study: Sample material is recorded as cDNA or gDNA derived from T cells, B-cell-depleted T cells, or PBMCs.

This CDR3 is 17 amino acids long. Germline V gives CDR1 LNHDA, CDR2 SQIVND (reference sequence). V lost 5 bases and J lost 0; bases outside the gene matches: 7. The repertoire was sequenced with immunoSEQ multiplex PCR; TCRdb's copy has only in-frame clones and lacks some. The sample comprises approximately 70,000 clones, around 86% of which are singletons, and around 9.9% rests with the top ten. Sequenced input: peripheral blood. The V gene is TRBV19, the J gene TRBJ1-5, with 10 bases lining up with TRBD1. This clonotype was sampled from a man aged 70-80 years with active or convalescent COVID-19. This CDR3 reads CASSQRQGAVSNQPQHF. CDR3 DNA sequence: TGTGCCAGTAGTCAACGACAGGGGGCAGTTAGCAATCAGCCCCAGCATTTT.